This T cell receptor beta chain was obtained from a study of blood T cell repertoires in COVID-19. The table came from immunoSEQ multiplex PCR; TCRdb's copy has only in-frame clones and leaves some out. The sample holds 180,000 or so clones, about 85% seen once. The source is a woman over 75 with acute or convalescent COVID-19. The sequencing sample was made of peripheral blood.

The CDR3 loop is CAISKRLQESTDTQYF. The CDR3 DNA reads as TGTGCCATCAGCAAGAGATTACAGGAAAGCACAGATACGCAGTATTTT. This chain uses TRBV10-3 with TRBJ2-3; tentative D call: TRBD1 (5 bases). Germline V gene sequence: CDR1 ENHRY, CDR2 SYGVKD. Deletions cut 6 bases from V and 0 bases from J, with 16 bases between. The CDR3 has 16 amino acids.